Sequencing of this T cell receptor (beta chain) was carried out in a study of T cells after yellow fever vaccination. By 5'RACE template switching, TCR cDNA was produced, with a universal primer site and UMIs added in the process. TCRdb itself ran the 5' RACE reads through MiXCR, one entry per CDR3 protein. Of hundreds of thousands of distinct CDR3 sequences in the sample, around 20% were seen once. Remarks on this clonotype: The antigen is undetermined.

Germline-derived CDR1 and CDR2 are SQVTM and ANQGSEA. Trimming removed 4 bases at V and 3 bases at J, with 8 bases between. This CDR3 contains 12 residues. Study outcomes and limitations: Sorted repertoires could include abundant contaminating clonotypes from bulk cells. At approximately 96% for CD4 and 75% to 90% for CD8, most primary-vaccination clones showed up again after the booster. Although the secondary response was weaker, it peaked faster, at day 5 versus 15.

This clonotype was obtained from a man younger than 30 who received the YFV17D yellow fever vaccine. This chain connects TRBV29-1 to TRBJ2-3; D gene ambiguous. This specimen consisted of PBMCs, obtained before the yellow fever booster vaccination. CDR3 in DNA: TGCAGCGTTGTACCCGGAACAGATACGCAGTATTTT. Translated, it gives CSVVPGTDTQYF.